Shown below are 25 T cell receptor beta chains from a single sample sequenced in a study of T cells after somatic rescue of genetic block. Data came from immunoSEQ multiplex PCR; TCRdb stores just in-frame clones and leaves some out. This sample has over 95,000 clones, with 85% to 95% found just once. Sequencing was performed on peripheral blood mononuclear cells (PBMCs). The source of these receptors is a woman between 18 and 29 years old.

The chain uses TRBV7-3 and TRBJ2-7; possible D gene TRBD1, 6 bases. V lost 5 bases and J lost 2, with 10 bases in between. The CDR3 extends over 13 amino acids. From germline, CDR1 is SGHTA and CDR2 FQGTGA. CDR3 in amino acids: CASSGTLTYEQYF. The CDR3 DNA sequence: TGTGCCAGCAGCGGGACATTAACCTACGAGCAGTACTTC. The full variable domain, its missing parts supplied by reference TRBV7-3 and TRBJ2-7, is GAGVSQTPSNKVTEKGKYVELRCDPISGHTALYWYRQSLGQGPEFLIYFQGTGAADDSGLPNDRFFAVRPEGSVSTLKIQRTERGDSAVYLCASSGTLTYEQYFGPGTRLTVT.

This chain joins TRBV7-2 and TRBJ2-2, with TRBD2 matching over 8 bases. CDR1 and CDR2 from the germline V gene are SGHTA and FQGNSA. This CDR3 comprises 16 residues. The J segment lost 4 bases and the V segment lost 1 base, leaving 5 bases of the junction unmatched. The CDR3 protein is CASSLVAGGPTGELFF. As DNA, the CDR3 is TGTGCCAGCAGCTTAGTGGCGGGGGGCCCCACCGGGGAGCTGTTTTTT.

V and J are TRBV4-2 and TRBJ2-7, with D unresolved. The V end was cut by 0 bases, the J end by 1 base, with 10 bases between. Germline values: CDR1 LGHNA, CDR2 YNFKEQ. This CDR3 contains 15 residues. DNA for the CDR3: TGTGCCAGCAGCCAAGATCACGGCCCATCCTACGAGCAGTACTTC. This translates into CASSQDHGPSYEQYF.

This sequence joins TRBV5-1 and TRBJ2-5; D is perhaps TRBD2 (6 bases). Deletions cut 4 bases from V and 3 bases from J, with 13 bases between. Germline CDR1 SGHRS, CDR2 YFSETQ. This CDR3 contains 14 residues. CDR3 in DNA: TGCGCCAGCAGCATTGGGACTGATGAAGAGACCCAGTACTTC. Its translation is CASSIGTDEETQYF.

The chain couples TRBV19 to TRBJ1-5; D is possibly TRBD1 (5 bases). This CDR3 spans 14 amino acids. From germline, CDR1 is LNHDA and CDR2 SQIVND (reference sequence). V was shortened by 7 bases and J by 5 bases, with 15 bases between the two germline ends. The chain's CDR3 is CASTLWGRDQPQHF. The CDR3 nucleotides are TGTGCCAGTACCCTGTGGGGCCGAGATCAGCCCCAGCATTTT. Full variable domain (remainder filled in from reference TRBV19 and TRBJ1-5): DGGITQSPKYLFRKEGQNVTLSCEQNLNHDAMYWYRQDPGQGLRLIYYSQIVNDFQKGDIAEGYSVSREKKESFPLTVTSAQKNPTAFYLCASTLWGRDQPQHFGDGTRLSIL.

The chain recombines TRBV5-6 with TRBJ2-7; D may be TRBD1 (5 bases). The CDR3 has 15 residues. V lost 0 bases and J lost 3, with 13 bases in between. Germline V gene data show CDR1 as SGHDT and CDR2 as YYEEEE. The DNA of the CDR3 is TGTGCCAGCAGCTTGGCCCAGGCAGGGTTCTACGAGCAGTACTTC. Residues: CASSLAQAGFYEQYF. The whole variable domain, remainder taken from reference TRBV5-6 and TRBJ2-7, is DAGVTQSPTHLIKTRGQQVTLRCSPKSGHDTVSWYQQALGQGPQFIFQYYEEEERQRGNFPDRFSGHQFPNYSSELNVNALLLGDSALYLCASSLAQAGFYEQYFGPGTRLTVT.

This clone showed up just once. The CDR3 region has the DNA TGTGCCAGCAGCGGACTAACGACAGGGTCGAGCTATGGCTACACCTTC. Residues: CASSGLTTGSSYGYTF. The rearrangement links TRBV9 to TRBJ1-2; TRBD1 aligns across 7 bases. The CDR3 sequence is 16 residues long. The junction had 12 bases not matched to a gene; V was cut back by 3 bases and J by 4 bases. Germline assignment: CDR1 SGDLS and CDR2 YYNGEE.

The gene calls are TRBV4-1 and TRBJ1-3; D remains ambiguous. V was trimmed by 4 bases and J by 0 bases, leaving 10 bases between them. The CDR3 covers 15 residues. Germline V gives CDR1 MGHRA, CDR2 YSYEKL. The CDR3 DNA sequence: TGCGCCAGCAGCCCTTATAGGTTCTCTGGAAACACCATATATTTT. It encodes CASSPYRFSGNTIYF.

The genes are TRBV7-8 and TRBJ1-5; 10 bases line up with TRBD1. Unmatched junction bases numbered 2, after V lost 4 bases and J lost 2 bases. The germline V gene encodes CDR1 SGHVS and CDR2 FQNEAQ. The CDR3 consists of 15 residues. This CDR3 is CASSSGTGGNQPQHF. Here the CDR3 DNA reads TGTGCCAGCAGCTCCGGGACAGGGGGCAATCAGCCCCAGCATTTT.

V gene TRBV2 combines with J gene TRBJ2-7; 8 nucleotides align to TRBD1. Germline CDR1 is SNHLY and CDR2 is FYNNEI. With V trimmed by 1 base and J by 3 bases, 5 bases remained unmatched. The CDR3 totals 15 residues. DNA of the CDR3: TGTGCCAGCAGTGAAGGCCAGGGGGCCTTCTACGAGCAGTACTTC. Protein product: CASSEGQGAFYEQYF.

V is TRBV6-5 and J is TRBJ1-2; 8 bases match TRBD1. Looked up from germline, CDR1 is MNHEY and CDR2 is SVGAGI. The J segment lost 5 bases and the V segment lost 4 bases, leaving 6 bases of the junction unmatched. This CDR3 has 14 amino acids. The CDR3 reads CASSWTGRRYGYTF. The CDR3 DNA is TGTGCCAGCAGTTGGACAGGGAGGAGGTATGGCTACACCTTC.

This clone was counted only a few times. The CDR3 nucleotides read TGTGCCAGCAGCGTAGTGGCTAGCGGCCAAGAGACCCAGTACTTC. Amino acid sequence: CASSVVASGQETQYF. The V gene is TRBV9, the J gene TRBJ2-5, with 7 bases lining up with TRBD2. V shed 0 bases and J 1 base; nucleotides not matched to a gene: 3. The CDR3 extends over 15 amino acids. The germline V gene encodes CDR1 SGDLS and CDR2 YYNGEE.

The V call is TRBV6-1, the J call TRBJ1-5; D may be TRBD1 (6 bases). The V end lost 7 bases, the J end lost 3 bases, and 16 bases lay between the germline ends. The germline V gene encodes CDR1 MNHNS and CDR2 SASEGT. This CDR3 comprises 15 residues. The CDR3: CASTLGAGDNQPQHF. As DNA, the CDR3 is TGTGCCAGCACCCTTGGGGCAGGGGACAATCAGCCCCAGCATTTT.

The chain links TRBV13 to TRBJ1-1, with D uncertain. Germline V lookup: CDR1 PRHDT, CDR2 FYEKMQ (reference sequence). This CDR3 is built from 13 residues. V lost 5 bases to trimming and J lost 6 bases, with 13 bases between them. CDR3 sequence: CASSPRGSPEAFF. The DNA for the CDR3 is TGTGCCAGCAGCCCTCGCGGTTCCCCTGAAGCTTTCTTT.

The chain combines TRBV29-1 with TRBJ2-2; 10 nucleotides align to TRBD2. CDR3 length: 17 amino acids. Germline V lookup: CDR1 SQVTM, CDR2 ANQGSEA. Trimming removed 1 base from V and 6 bases from J; junction bases left unmatched: 11. The CDR3 DNA reads TGCAGCGTTGAAGGGAACCGAGCGGGGGGGCCCCCCGGGGAGCTGTTTTTT. This sequence encodes CSVEGNRAGGPPGELFF.

The chain uses TRBV18 and TRBJ2-1, with 12 positions matching TRBD2. Per the germline V gene, CDR1 is KGHSH and CDR2 is LQKENI. V dropped 2 bases and J dropped 13; count of bases not matched to a gene: 9. The CDR3 runs to 15 residues. The CDR3 nucleotides read TGTGCCAGCTCACCAAAGCTAGCGGGGGGGCCGGGACAGTTCTTC. This gives the protein CASSPKLAGGPGQFF.

The chain uses TRBV19 and TRBJ1-1; maybe TRBD1 (6 bases). The germline V and J ends were trimmed by 5 bases and 6 bases, with 16 bases remaining between them. Germline loops: CDR1 LNHDA, CDR2 SQIVND (reference sequence). There are 14 residues in the CDR3. The CDR3 DNA reads as TGTGCCAGTAGTCTGGAGGGGGGAGTTGCTGAAGCTTTCTTT. Its protein product is CASSLEGGVAEAFF.

The chain combines TRBV28 with TRBJ1-1; D gene unclear. This CDR3 has 11 residues. CDR1 and CDR2 (germline): MDHEN, SYDVKM. V gave up 3 bases and J gave up 5 bases, with 4 bases separating them. The CDR3 spells CASSLRTEAFF. For the CDR3, the DNA is TGTGCCAGCAGTTTGCGGACTGAAGCTTTCTTT.

V gene TRBV6-5 combines with J gene TRBJ2-1, with a tentative D call TRBD2 (6 bases). V was shortened by 7 bases and J by 9 bases, with 10 bases between the two germline ends. CDR3 length: 11 amino acids. Looked up from germline, CDR1 is MNHEY and CDR2 is SVGAGI. DNA for the CDR3: TGTGCCAGCACCCGGGACTCTGAGCAGTTCTTC. It is translated as CASTRDSEQFF.

The chain carries TRBV5-6 and TRBJ2-1; D remains unclear. This CDR3 spans 13 amino acids. Trimming removed 2 bases from V and 6 bases from J, with 9 bases in between. Per the germline V gene, CDR1 is SGHDT and CDR2 is YYEEEE. This CDR3 reads CASSFRMTNEQFF. The CDR3 DNA reads as TGTGCCAGCAGCTTCAGGATGACCAATGAGCAGTTCTTC.

This clone appeared a few times. The chain links TRBV28 to TRBJ1-3; D is uncertain. Trimming removed 2 bases from V and 1 base from J, with 9 bases in between. The CDR3 has 15 residues. Germline lookup yields CDR1 MDHEN and CDR2 SYDVKM. The DNA for the CDR3 is TGTGCCAGCAGTTTAGTGGGGTTGTCTGGAAACACCATATATTTT. Encoded protein: CASSLVGLSGNTIYF.

The genes are TRBV6-5 and TRBJ1-6; D gene ambiguous. CDR3 length equals 13 residues. V was pared by 6 bases and J by 9 bases, with 12 bases between. Germline V lookup: CDR1 MNHEY, CDR2 SVGAGI. The CDR3 region is CASSRAWGSPLHF. DNA of the CDR3: TGTGCCAGCAGCCGGGCCTGGGGTTCACCCCTCCACTTT.

For the CDR3, the DNA is TGTGCCAGCACCGAGACTAGCCAGGAGACCCAGTACTTC. Protein product: CASTETSQETQYF. The chain combines TRBV10-3 with TRBJ2-5; 7 nucleotides line up with TRBD2. V lost 10 bases, J lost 5 bases, and 10 bases stayed unmatched. The CDR3 extends over 13 amino acids. CDR1 and CDR2 from the germline V gene are ENHRY and SYGVKD.

This sequence joins TRBV6-6 and TRBJ2-2; D ambiguous. V was cut by 3 bases and J by 6 bases, with 11 bases left in between. Germline CDR1 and CDR2: MNHNY and SVGAGI (reference sequence). The CDR3 covers 14 residues. This chain's CDR3 is CASSYGIAPGELFF. The CDR3 DNA reads as TGTGCCAGCAGTTATGGGATAGCTCCCGGGGAGCTGTTTTTT.

This chain uses TRBV13 with TRBJ2-1, with D perhaps assigned TRBD1 or TRBD2 (5 bases each). The CDR3 contains 15 residues. The germline V gene encodes CDR1 PRHDT and CDR2 FYEKMQ (reference sequence). V dropped 5 bases and J dropped 2 bases, with 13 bases sitting between them. CDR3 in DNA: TGTGCCAGCAGCGCCCGCCGGGGACCCTACAATGAGCAGTTCTTC. Amino acid sequence: CASSARRGPYNEQFF.